Reported below is one TCR beta chain. This sample is part of a study of technical replicates of blood from a handful of donors. The assay was immunoSEQ multiplex PCR, and TCRdb's table has in-frame clones only and misses some. The sample yields tens of thousands of clones, 95% seen once. The germline CDR1 and CDR2 sequences are MNHEY and SMNVEV (reference sequence). V trimming: 6 bases; J trimming: 2 bases; junction bases outside the gene matches: 9. CDR3 length: 15 residues. The receptor was derived from a human donor in good health. The J gene is TRBJ1-1, the V gene TRBV27; 7 positions agree with TRBD1. The sequenced sample was T cells isolated from PBMCs. CDR3 DNA sequence: TGTGCCAGCAGAATAAACGACAGGGTTAACACTGAAGCTTTCTTT. Protein sequence: CASRINDRVNTEAFF.